The present entry profiles one T cell receptor beta chain with its context. The data belong to a study of CD8 T cells in Susac syndrome. Sequencing of TCR beta was performed on blood CD8+ and CD4+ T cells. Treatment-naive patients with stable or active relapsing-remitting disease were the multiple sclerosis controls. J was trimmed by 4 bases and V by 11 bases; bases with no gene match: 14. CDR1 MNHEY and CDR2 SMNVEV come from the germline V gene (reference sequence). The CDR3 spans 15 residues. Random hexamers were used to reverse transcribe an amount of about 0.45 to 1 ug RNA. The immunoSEQ assay covered 54 Vbeta and 13 Jbeta segments for CDR3. MiXCR, applied by TCRdb to the immunoSEQ multiplex PCR reads, yields one record per CDR3 protein. The repertoire holds a few hundred thousand distinct CDR3 sequences, with approximately 85% as singletons.

The sample was CD8+ T cells from PBMCs. The origin of this receptor is a human donor with multiple sclerosis. The J gene is TRBJ2-1, the V gene TRBV27; 7 nucleotides match TRBD2. Here the CDR3 reads CAAQSSGDQYNEQFF. CDR3 bases: TGTGCCGCACAATCGAGCGGGGACCAGTACAATGAGCAGTTCTTC.